Below, 18 T cell receptor beta chains from the same sample are listed, as sequenced in a study of OX40 agonist ivuxolimab in advanced cancers. This table comes from immunoSEQ multiplex PCR, and its TCRdb copy is limited to in-frame clones, with some not included. The sample holds tens of thousands of clones, around 84% seen once. The sample in question was CD4+ or CD8+ T cells sorted from blood, obtained in a trial of the OX40 agonist ivuxolimab. The origin of the receptors is an adult with an advanced solid tumor such as melanoma, head and neck, liver or kidney cancer.

V usage is TRBV6-5 and J usage is TRBJ2-1; no clear D gene. The germline CDR1 and CDR2 sequences are MNHEY and SVGAGI. Trimming stripped 0 bases from V and 6 bases from J, with 9 bases between. This CDR3 spans 14 amino acids. The DNA for the CDR3 is TGTGCCAGCAGTTACTCGAGCTCCACCAATGAGCAGTTCTTC. Translated, it gives CASSYSSSTNEQFF.

The chain joins TRBV7-9 to TRBJ2-1; D gene ambiguous. Germline CDR1 and CDR2: SEHNR and FQNEAQ (reference sequence). The CDR3 is 14 amino acids. Between the trimmed V and J ends, which lost 5 bases and 0 bases, there was a span of 8 bases. CDR3 nucleotide sequence: TGTGCCAGCAGCCCCGGAAGCTCCTACAATGAGCAGTTCTTC. Its protein product is CASSPGSSYNEQFF.

The chain is built from TRBV20-1 and TRBJ2-7; D might be TRBD1 (6 bases). CDR3 length: 11 residues. Germline V gives CDR1 DFQATT, CDR2 SNEGSKA (reference sequence). V was clipped by 3 bases and J by 9 bases, with 12 bases between them. CDR3 in amino acids: CSASAGEGQYF. CDR3 sequence (DNA): TGCAGTGCTAGTGCAGGGGAAGGGCAGTACTTC.

The chain joins TRBV28 to TRBJ2-3; TRBD1 might be the D (6 bases). The V and J ends lost 3 bases and 2 bases respectively, with 12 bases between them. The CDR3 covers 15 residues. Looked up from germline, CDR1 is MDHEN and CDR2 is SYDVKM. The CDR3 DNA sequence: TGTGCCAGCAGTTTTGAAGGACAGTCCACAGATACGCAGTATTTT. Encoded protein: CASSFEGQSTDTQYF.

The CDR3 region is CASTGGGGLGEAFF. As DNA, the CDR3 is TGTGCCTCGACAGGGGGCGGGGGCTTGGGAGAAGCTTTCTTT. This chain uses TRBV10-3 with TRBJ1-1; 10 bases are a match to TRBD1. This CDR3 comprises 14 residues. V shed 11 bases, J shed 8 bases, and the junction held 14 bases outside the gene matches. CDR1 ENHRY and CDR2 SYGVKD come from the germline V gene.

The chain is built from TRBV7-6 and TRBJ2-1; 7 bases agree with TRBD1. The length of the CDR3 is 16 residues. Germline V lookup: CDR1 SGHVS, CDR2 FNYEAQ. V shed 6 bases, J shed 4 bases, and the junction held 12 bases outside the gene matches. The CDR3 nucleotides are TGTGCCAGCAGAAGTAGACCGGGACAGAGTTACAATGAGCAGTTCTTC. Protein sequence: CASRSRPGQSYNEQFF.

This chain joins TRBV7-9 and TRBJ2-7, with D hard to call. The V gene lost 1 base and the J gene lost 6 bases, with 7 bases spanning the gap. Looked up from germline, CDR1 is SEHNR and CDR2 is FQNEAQ (reference sequence). CDR3 length: 12 residues. In nucleotides, the CDR3 is TGTGCCAGCAGCTTAGAAGGTTTCGAGCAGTACTTC. Translated, it gives CASSLEGFEQYF.

The chain joins TRBV7-8 to TRBJ2-7, with a tentative D call TRBD1 (5 bases). Germline V gene sequence: CDR1 SGHVS, CDR2 FQNEAQ. With 8 bases removed from V and 2 bases from J, the gap between germline ends came to 31 bases. The CDR3 totals 19 residues. CDR3 coding DNA: TGTGCCAGCCAAACAGCAGCTTTTATCACGGTGGCAGGGACCTACGAGCAGTACTTC. It specifies CASQTAAFITVAGTYEQYF.

This rearrangement joins TRBV6-6 to TRBJ2-1, with D uncertain. V lost 6 bases, J lost 4 bases, and 10 bases lay in between. This CDR3 comprises 13 residues. Per the germline V gene, CDR1 is MNHNY and CDR2 is SVGAGI (reference sequence). The DNA for the CDR3 is TGTGCCAGCAGCAGTGGATCTTACAATGAGCAGTTCTTC. Its protein is CASSSGSYNEQFF.

The V gene is TRBV28, the J gene TRBJ1-1; D is ambiguous. CDR3 length: 13 residues. Trimming left V 2 bases short and J 5 bases short, with 9 bases between. CDR1 MDHEN and CDR2 SYDVKM come from the germline V gene. The CDR3 nucleotides read TGTGCCAGCAGTTTAAGGGTCGTAACTGAAGCTTTCTTT. Translated: CASSLRVVTEAFF.

V gene TRBV7-2 combines with J gene TRBJ2-3; 9 nucleotides align to TRBD1. The CDR3 sequence is 15 residues long. CDR1 and CDR2 (germline): SGHTA, FQGNSA. V shed 4 bases and J 2 bases; nucleotides not matched to a gene: 4. CDR3 nucleotide sequence: TGTGCCAGCAGCTGGGACAGGGTCGCCACAGATACGCAGTATTTT. Translated, it gives CASSWDRVATDTQYF.

The chain is built from TRBV5-5 and TRBJ2-1; D is unresolved. V was shortened by 0 bases and J by 7 bases, with 8 bases between the two germline ends. Germline CDR1 is SGHKS and CDR2 is YYEKEE (reference sequence). This CDR3 has 13 residues. The CDR3 here is CASSLDIGNEQFF. The CDR3 DNA follows: TGTGCCAGCAGCTTGGACATCGGAAATGAGCAGTTCTTC.

The chain is built from TRBV5-4 and TRBJ2-7; 9 bases align to TRBD1. The CDR3 is made up of 14 amino acids. The germline V gene has CDR1 SGHNT and CDR2 YYREEE (reference sequence). Germline trimming cut 5 bases from V and 1 base from J; bases unmatched to any gene: 4. The CDR3 reads CASRRGTGSYEQYF. DNA for the CDR3: TGTGCCAGCAGGAGGGGGACAGGGTCCTACGAGCAGTACTTC.

The chain links TRBV5-5 to TRBJ2-7; a weak D match, TRBD2 (6 bases). Trimming took 0 bases from V and 0 from J, leaving 13 bases between them. Germline V gives CDR1 SGHKS, CDR2 YYEKEE (reference sequence). This CDR3 has 16 residues. CDR3 protein: CASSLAGTSTSYEQYF. CDR3 bases: TGTGCCAGCAGCTTGGCCGGGACTTCCACCTCCTACGAGCAGTACTTC.

CDR3 DNA: TGTGCCAGCTATGGCCGAGGTACGCAGTATTTT. Its translation: CASYGRGTQYF. This rearrangement joins TRBV6-1 to TRBJ2-3; D call uncertain. Trimming took 8 bases from V and 8 from J, leaving 11 bases between them. The CDR3 runs to 11 residues. CDR1 is MNHNS, CDR2 SASEGT, per germline.

The chain has TRBV28 and TRBJ1-5; D perhaps matches TRBD1 (6 bases). The CDR3 totals 18 residues. Germline assignment: CDR1 MDHEN and CDR2 SYDVKM. V gave up 6 bases and J gave up 1 base, with 22 bases separating them. The CDR3 bases are TGTGCCAGCAGCTCGTTTCGATCGGGGGCCTGGAGCAATCAGCCCCAGCATTTT. This gives the protein CASSSFRSGAWSNQPQHF.

This clone was seen only a few times. This chain uses TRBV7-9 with TRBJ2-7; unclear D gene. CDR3 size: 13 residues. The V end lost 1 base, the J end lost 0 bases, and 4 bases lay between the germline ends. The germline V gene encodes CDR1 SEHNR and CDR2 FQNEAQ (reference sequence). The CDR3: CASSLGDSYEQYF. The CDR3 DNA is TGTGCCAGCAGCTTAGGAGACTCCTACGAGCAGTACTTC.

V gene TRBV28 combines with J gene TRBJ1-4; tentative D call: TRBD1 (5 bases). In germline, CDR1 is MDHEN, CDR2 SYDVKM. The CDR3 runs 15 residues. The V and J ends lost 6 bases and 8 bases respectively, with 19 bases between them. The CDR3 DNA reads TGTGCCAGCAGGCCCACGTCAGGGATTTGGGAAAAACTGTTTTTT. The encoded protein is CASRPTSGIWEKLFF.